A single sample is the source of the 15 T cell receptor beta chains below, sequenced in a study of human T cells and chemical hapten exposure. MiXCR, run by TCRdb on the RACE reads, gives a single entry per CDR3 protein. The table lists some 400,000 distinct CDR3 sequences, approximately 5.1% of them singletons. The time point was: pre-sensitization, week 0. Treatment reported: therapeutic diphenylcyclopropenone sensitization with weekly scalp DPC. Sequences were derived from whole blood, sampled in connection with sensitization to the hapten diphenylcyclopropenone (DPC). These receptors originate from a woman aged 50 to 65 with alopecia areata. Some clones in this sample may be carry-over from other donors' samples.

This chain uses TRBV5-1 with TRBJ2-5; 8 nucleotides agree with TRBD1. V was pared by 3 bases and J by 2 bases, with 9 bases of the junction left unmatched. The CDR3 totals 16 residues. From germline, CDR1 is SGHRS and CDR2 YFSETQ. CDR3 protein: CASSSLDRGGQETQYF. The CDR3 coding sequence is TGCGCCAGCAGCTCTCTTGACAGGGGAGGACAAGAGACCCAGTACTTC.

A few counts support this clonotype. The chain uses TRBV7-8 and TRBJ2-2; 9 bases align to TRBD2. V was clipped by 7 bases and J by 2 bases; unmatched bases: 11. This CDR3 spans 17 amino acids. In germline, CDR1 is SGHVS, CDR2 FQNEAQ. The CDR3 here is CASTTSGTSRNTGELFF. CDR3 bases: TGTGCCAGCACCACCTCCGGGACTAGCAGAAACACCGGGGAGCTGTTTTTT.

This clonotype was observed a handful of times. The V gene is TRBV29-1, the J gene TRBJ1-1; 8 bases align to TRBD1. The CDR3 totals 13 residues. Germline V gives CDR1 SQVTM, CDR2 ANQGSEA. V dropped 6 bases and J dropped 5; count of bases not matched to a gene: 8. CDR3 loop: CSVSGQGRTEAFF. The CDR3 region has the DNA TGCAGCGTCTCCGGACAGGGAAGGACTGAAGCTTTCTTT.

The table lists this clonotype with many counts. The CDR3 loop is CASSFDSPLYNSPLHF. The CDR3 DNA follows: TGTGCCAGCAGTTTTGACAGTCCTTTATATAATTCACCCCTCCACTTT. The chain couples TRBV27 to TRBJ1-6; TRBD1 might be the D (5 bases). V lost 3 bases to trimming and J lost 4 bases, with 13 bases between them. Germline lookup yields CDR1 MNHEY and CDR2 SMNVEV (reference sequence). CDR3 length equals 16 residues.

This clonotype was picked up many times. The CDR3 nucleotides are TGCAGCGTGGTTCCCGGGACTAGGGGCTTGGATGAGCAGTTCTTC. Its translation: CSVVPGTRGLDEQFF. The chain employs TRBV29-1 and TRBJ2-1; TRBD2 matches 8 bases. Germline lookup yields CDR1 SQVTM and CDR2 ANQGSEA. The CDR3 sequence is 15 residues long. J lost 8 bases, V lost 6 bases, and 15 bases had no gene match.

This clonotype was counted many times. The chain has TRBV29-1 and TRBJ2-7; D is unresolved. V dropped 1 base and J dropped 0 bases, with 13 bases sitting between them. This CDR3 is 15 amino acids long. Germline CDR1 is SQVTM and CDR2 is ANQGSEA. Here the CDR3 reads CSVEAPGLSSYEQYF. CDR3 sequence (DNA): TGCAGCGTTGAAGCTCCAGGTCTTAGCTCCTACGAGCAGTACTTC.

The gene calls are TRBV28 and TRBJ1-5; a possible D gene is TRBD1 (6 bases). V gave up 5 bases and J gave up 7 bases, with 18 bases separating them. This CDR3 has 15 amino acids. Germline values: CDR1 MDHEN, CDR2 SYDVKM. In DNA, the CDR3 is TGTGCCAGCAGTCTTGGGGGCTTCCACCTACAGCCCCAGCATTTT. Protein: CASSLGGFHLQPQHF.

This clonotype was detected many times. The chain employs TRBV12-3 or TRBV12-4 and TRBJ1-1; 12 bases map to TRBD1. This CDR3 has 15 residues. Trimming at V came to 5 bases and at J to 4 bases, leaving 5 bases not matched to a gene. The chain's CDR3 is CASSRDRGRSTEAFF. CDR3 DNA sequence: TGTGCCAGCAGTCGGGACAGGGGGCGGAGCACTGAAGCTTTCTTT.

This clonotype was seen repeatedly, ten times or more. V usage is TRBV29-1 and J usage is TRBJ2-5; no clear D. The CDR3 has 12 amino acids. The V and J ends lost 2 bases and 2 bases respectively, with 6 bases between them. Germline V gene data show CDR1 as SQVTM and CDR2 as ANQGSEA. CDR3 amino acids: CSVEYGQETQYF. The CDR3 DNA sequence: TGCAGCGTTGAATACGGACAAGAGACCCAGTACTTC.

The chain is built from TRBV6-6 and TRBJ1-1; D is ambiguous. The CDR3 loop spans 13 amino acids. Germline V gene sequence: CDR1 MNHNY, CDR2 SVGAGI (reference sequence). V was shortened by 5 bases and J by 1 base, with 8 bases between the two germline ends. The CDR3 loop reads CASSRYKNTEAFF. The CDR3 nucleotides read TGTGCCAGCAGTCGATACAAGAACACTGAAGCTTTCTTT.

This clonotype was detected many times. The chain joins TRBV18 to TRBJ2-3, with D hard to call. Trimming stripped 3 bases from V and 2 bases from J, with 15 bases between. CDR1 is KGHSH, CDR2 LQKENI, per germline. This CDR3 has 16 residues. For the CDR3, the DNA is TGTGCCAGCTCACCTTCACTATCTTCAAACACAGATACGCAGTATTTT. It specifies CASSPSLSSNTDTQYF. Together with reference TRBV18 and TRBJ2-3, the CDR3 gives the full variable domain: NAGVMQNPRHLVRRRGQEARLRCSPMKGHSHVYWYRQLPEEGLKFMVYLQKENIIDESGMPKERFSAEFPKEGPSILRIQQVVRGDSAAYFCASSPSLSSNTDTQYFGPGTRLTVL.

The rearrangement links TRBV29-1 to TRBJ1-5; D remains unclear. This CDR3 comprises 14 residues. Trimming left V 5 bases short and J 1 base short, with 12 bases between. Germline values: CDR1 SQVTM, CDR2 ANQGSEA. The CDR3, as DNA: TGCAGCGTTTTAGCCGCCGACAGCAATCAGCCCCAGCATTTT. It encodes CSVLAADSNQPQHF.

This clonotype was recorded a few times. The CDR3 protein is CASSSRTGKNYNEQFF. In nucleotides, the CDR3 is TGTGCCAGCAGTTCCCGGACAGGGAAAAACTACAATGAGCAGTTCTTC. The rearrangement links TRBV6-6 to TRBJ2-1; 8 bases fit TRBD1. Germline V gene sequence: CDR1 MNHNY, CDR2 SVGAGI (reference sequence). This CDR3 comprises 16 residues. J gave up 3 bases and V 4 bases, and 8 bases lay outside the gene matches.

This clonotype was seen ten or more times. This chain joins TRBV4-3 and TRBJ1-2; D possibly corresponds to TRBD1 (5 bases). In germline, CDR1 is LGHNA, CDR2 YSLEER. The ends were cut back, 0 bases at V and 2 bases at J, with 10 bases in the middle. The CDR3 runs to 15 residues. This chain's CDR3 is CASSQDRGTNYGYTF. DNA for the CDR3: TGCGCCAGCAGCCAAGATCGGGGCACGAACTATGGCTACACCTTC.

V is TRBV2 and J is TRBJ2-3, with 9 bases that match TRBD1. The V and J ends lost 6 bases and 4 bases, in that order; junction bases with no gene match: 8. Germline V CDR1 and CDR2: SNHLY, FYNNEI. CDR3 length equals 15 residues. The CDR3 DNA is TGTGCCAGCAGCCCCTCGACAGGGGGGGCAGATACGCAGTATTTT. Translation: CASSPSTGGADTQYF.